This T cell receptor beta chain was sequenced in a study of T cells after yellow fever vaccination. Findings and caveats of the study: A faster peak, day 5 versus 15, was reached by the weaker secondary response. Post-booster reappearance was seen for most primary-vaccination clones (about 95% CD4, around 89% CD8).

Each CDR3 protein is one row after TCRdb ran MiXCR on the 5' RACE reads. Of 550,000 to 750,000 distinct CDR3 sequences detected, roughly 14% appear once; the ten largest clones hold around 15%. Germline assignment: CDR1 GTSNPN and CDR2 SVGIG (reference sequence). The CDR3 contains 15 residues. V lost 3 bases and J lost 2, with 16 bases in between. This clonotype turned up a few times. Its cognate antigen is unknown. Sequenced here: PBMCs, sampled on the day of the yellow fever booster vaccination. This sequence originates from a man aged 25-45 years who received the YFV17D yellow fever vaccine. The J gene is TRBJ2-5, the V gene TRBV30, with D perhaps matching TRBD2 (6 bases). The CDR3 reads CAWSELRDLQETQYF. In nucleotides, the CDR3 is TGTGCCTGGAGCGAACTCCGGGACTTACAAGAGACCCAGTACTTC.